The 2 T cell receptor beta chains listed next were all sequenced from one sample in a study of blood T cell repertoires in COVID-19. Generated by immunoSEQ multiplex PCR, the TCRdb table keeps only in-frame clones and is missing some. The sample lists hundreds of thousands of clones; around 80% were seen once. The sample was PBMCs or T cells enriched from blood (not recorded which). The receptors shown here come from a woman aged 40 to 55 with acute COVID-19.

The rearrangement joins TRBV30 to TRBJ1-3; perhaps TRBD1 as D (6 bases). This CDR3 region has 16 residues. Trimming took 6 bases from V and 4 from J, leaving 22 bases between them. Per germline, CDR1 GTSNPN and CDR2 SVGIG (reference sequence). CDR3 sequence reads: CACAPNLGASGNTIYF. The CDR3 nucleotides are TGTGCCTGTGCCCCTAACCTGGGGGCGTCCGGAAACACCATATATTTT.

The chain has TRBV30 and TRBJ2-7, with unresolved D. V gave up 1 base and J gave up 6 bases, with 4 bases separating them. CDR1 is GTSNPN and CDR2 is SVGIG in the germline V gene (reference sequence). The CDR3 runs 10 residues. The CDR3 DNA reads as TGTGCCTGGAGTGGGCCCGAGCAGTACTTC. Translated: CAWSGPEQYF.